Presented here are 10 T cell receptor beta chains from one specimen sequenced in a study of blood T cell repertoires in COVID-19. Libraries were prepared by immunoSEQ multiplex PCR; TCRdb keeps only in-frame clonotypes and omits some of them. The table includes some 80,000 clones, roughly 82% detected once. The specimen was peripheral blood. These receptors all stem from a woman aged 45-65 years with acute or convalescent COVID-19.

The chain employs TRBV4-1 and TRBJ2-5, with TRBD2 identical over 7 bases. The CDR3 is 18 residues long. CDR1 MGHRA and CDR2 YSYEKL come from the germline V gene. V was pared by 0 bases and J by 0 bases, with 10 bases of the junction left unmatched. This chain's CDR3 is CASSQDHGASGYQETQYF. The CDR3 nucleotides are TGCGCCAGCAGCCAAGATCATGGGGCTAGCGGATACCAAGAGACCCAGTACTTC.

Comment on this clone: Its ends do not fully match the called genes, so a read error is possible. The J gene is TRBJ2-7, the V gene TRBV14; TRBD1 is a possible D gene (6 bases). Germline V lookup: CDR1 SGHDN, CDR2 FVKESK. The CDR3 length is 14 residues. Here the CDR3 reads CASSLTGPSYKQYF. In DNA, the CDR3 is TGTGCCAGCAGCCTGACAGGCCCGTCCTACAAGCAGTACTTC. Variable domain in full (rest from reference TRBV14 and TRBJ2-7): EAGVTQFPSHSVIEKGQTVTLRCDPISGHDNLYWYRRVMGKEIKFLLHFVKESKQDESGMPNNRFLAERTGGTYSTLKVQPAELEDSGVYFCASSLTGPSYKQYFGPGTRLTVT.

This clone was found once. The DNA for the CDR3 is TGTGCCAGCAGAGACAACTCCTACGAGCAGTACTTC. Its translation: CASRDNSYEQYF. V is TRBV7-8 and J is TRBJ2-7; D unclear. CDR1 is SGHVS and CDR2 is FQNEAQ in the germline V gene. The ends were cut back, 6 bases at V and 0 bases at J, with 6 bases in the middle. The CDR3 consists of 12 residues.

This chain links TRBV4-1 with TRBJ2-5, with D perhaps TRBD2 (6 bases). This CDR3 has 17 amino acids. V lost 1 base and J 7 bases, leaving 22 bases between the germline ends. From germline, CDR1 is MGHRA and CDR2 YSYEKL. DNA of the CDR3: TGCGCCAGCAGCCAAGGTCCGGGACTCCTTTCGTCAGGGACCCAGTACTTC. Translated: CASSQGPGLLSSGTQYF.

The V and J genes are TRBV6-1 and TRBJ2-3, with D possibly being TRBD2 (6 bases). CDR1 MNHNS and CDR2 SASEGT come from the germline V gene. The CDR3 runs to 17 residues. V shed 1 base and J shed 0 bases, with 14 bases lying between them. As DNA, the CDR3 is TGTGCCAGCAGTGAAGACGGACTACCCTCAAGCACAGATACGCAGTATTTT. Translation gives CASSEDGLPSSTDTQYF.

This clone has just one count. The chain couples TRBV19 to TRBJ2-1, with 11 bases matching TRBD1. V was clipped by 3 bases and J by 8 bases; unmatched bases: 6. This CDR3 is 15 amino acids long. CDR1 and CDR2 from the germline V gene are LNHDA and SQIVND (reference sequence). CDR3 DNA sequence: TGTGCCAGTAGTATTTGGGGACAGGGGGGGGATGAGCAGTTCTTC. Protein: CASSIWGQGGDEQFF.

V usage is TRBV14 and J usage is TRBJ2-1, with 9 bases aligning to TRBD1. Germline trimming cut 5 bases from V and 5 bases from J; bases unmatched to any gene: 7. There are 15 residues in the CDR3. Looked up from germline, CDR1 is SGHDN and CDR2 is FVKESK. The CDR3: CASSTNRGQNNEQFF. CDR3 nucleotides: TGTGCCAGCAGCACTAACAGGGGGCAAAACAATGAGCAGTTCTTC.

This clone was found once. This CDR3 is also generated by other DNA sequences in the sample. The chain couples TRBV18 to TRBJ2-2; D is undetermined. Trimming pared 0 bases from V and 6 bases from J, leaving 5 bases between. The germline gives CDR1 KGHSH, CDR2 LQKENI. The CDR3 spans 13 residues. The CDR3 loop reads CASSPPGAGELFF. The DNA of the CDR3 is TGTGCCAGCTCACCACCGGGCGCCGGGGAGCTGTTTTTT.

CDR3 in DNA: TGCGCCAGCAGCTCGCGTGGCGGGAATCCCAATGAGCAGTTCTTC. Translated, it gives CASSSRGGNPNEQFF. The V call is TRBV5-1, the J call TRBJ2-1, with a weak D call TRBD2 (6 bases). The CDR3 extends over 15 amino acids. Germline V gene sequence: CDR1 SGHRS, CDR2 YFSETQ. Trimming stripped 3 bases from V and 6 bases from J, with 16 bases between.

This sequence joins TRBV19 and TRBJ2-1; tentative D call: TRBD1 (6 bases). Per germline, CDR1 LNHDA and CDR2 SQIVND (reference sequence). Trimming left V 5 bases short and J 9 bases short, with 11 bases between. CDR3 length: 12 amino acids. The CDR3 loop is CASSDRYGEQFF. The CDR3 DNA reads TGTGCCAGTAGTGACAGGTACGGTGAGCAGTTCTTC.